This T cell receptor (beta chain) was observed in a study of immune heterogeneity within non-small cell lung tumors. Across the study: Classification of the tumors gave several squamous cell carcinomas, over nine non-squamous carcinomas and 1 not otherwise specified. Whole-study findings and limits: Identical dominant CDR3 beta clonotypes showed recurrence across tumor sites within a patient, and site-unique high-frequency clones were also present. Individual patients largely had distinct high-frequency T-cell receptor beta clonotypes from one another.

A first 10-cycle multiplex round used 32 V-gene and 13 J-gene primers on TCR beta CDR3. TCRdb redid the calling of the multiplex PCR reads with MiXCR, one entry per CDR3 protein. There are 14,000 to 15,000 distinct CDR3 sequences in the sample; 28% occur only once, and roughly 5.4% lies in the top ten. The template for each sample was roughly 600 ng of genomic DNA, which had been extracted from bulk tumor tissue. Several biopsies per primary tumor were taken during surgery, spaced as far apart as possible. Newly diagnosed with untreated non-small cell lung cancer, the patients underwent curative surgery. Patients with newly diagnosed non-small cell lung cancer who underwent surgery with curative intent served as donors. Turning to this clonotype: What it binds is unknown.

Unmatched junction bases numbered 7, after V lost 3 bases and J lost 7 bases. This CDR3 is 14 amino acids long. Per germline, CDR1 LGHDT and CDR2 YNNKEL (reference sequence). Sequencing input: lung tumor tissue. This sequence originates from a man aged 40-49 years with non-small cell lung cancer. The chain joins TRBV3-1 to TRBJ1-2; TRBD1 matches 8 bases. CDR3 amino acids: CASSQGTGRGGYTF. The CDR3 nucleotides read TGTGCCAGCAGCCAGGGGACAGGACGGGGTGGCTACACCTTC.